Sequencing of this T cell receptor (beta chain) was carried out in a study of glioma-infiltrating T cells after dendritic cell vaccination. Libraries were prepared by immunoSEQ multiplex PCR; TCRdb keeps only in-frame clonotypes and omits some of them. The sample holds around 97,000 clones, approximately 80% seen once. CDR3 length equals 13 residues. V dropped 5 bases and J dropped 3; count of bases not matched to a gene: 3. CDR1 LNHDA and CDR2 SQIVND come from the germline V gene (reference sequence). The chain links TRBV19 to TRBJ2-7; 8 bases line up with TRBD2. Sequencing was performed on blood, taken before dendritic cell vaccination. The clonotype originates from a human donor with glioblastoma. CDR3 DNA: TGTGCCAGTAGTTCCACTAGCGGCTACGAGCAGTACTTC. It specifies CASSSTSGYEQYF.